This record concerns one TCR beta chain sequence. Its specific antigen is unknown. No per-base quality is available; no much larger clone lies one base away. The sample's time point label, in plain terms: baseline before first vaccination. The vaccinee samples were drawn from two UK trials, COV001 and COV002, one of which was a single-blind randomized controlled phase 2/3 trial testing AZD1222 (ChAdOx1 nCoV-19) in healthy adults. Trial participant PBMC samples were collected at day 0 and day 28 after the second dose for TCRbeta chain sequencing. Based on the germline V gene, the CDR1 and CDR2 sequences are MNHEY and SVGAGI. The CDR3 contains 13 residues, cysteine and phenylalanine counted. Just the 39-base CDR3 DNA is kept, in frame starting at base 1. V lost 6 bases and J lost 2 bases; the stretch between them is 11 bases long. The CDR3 regions of human TCRbeta chains were analyzed by immunosequencing. In the authors' own workflow: TCRs in the repertoires were matched against a reference library of SARS-CoV-2-specific TCRs that had been generated with the MIRA antigen-specificity platform. Breadth was defined as the fraction of unique TCRs that were SARS-CoV-2-associated, and depth was defined as the fraction of total T cells that were SARS-CoV-2-associated. Using the MIRA data, each spike-specific TCR was mapped to the spike region that the TCR reacts to and placed in a CD4 or CD8 class. Log10-transformed breadth and depth values were compared by one-way ANOVA with Sidak's multiple comparisons tests. Sourced from immuneACCESS, this table was stored by TCRdb with only in-frame sequences that have V and J called. A share of the clones is absent; for the studies checked, an unresolved V gene accounts for under half, and the remainder has no known explanation. V and J calls and clone size come straight from that table; D and trimming were deduced from the DNA. The sample table contains about 97,000 clones; only one count was recorded for over 75% of them. The ten most abundant clones make up approximately 1.2% of the sample.

The sample originates from a study of T cell responses to AZD1222 COVID-19 vaccine listed by TCRdb under 2021. Regarding the study in general: AZD1222 recipients with second doses at about 4 weeks or about 12 weeks were pooled, because spike-specific TCR depth and breadth did not differ between schedules. TCR sequencing was performed for about 240 trial participants, of whom 200 to 220 were given two doses of AZD1222 and roughly 25 were given two doses of MenACWY control vaccine. Enrollment into the trials was organized by age into subgroups of 18-55, 56-69 and 70-plus years, and those subgroups contained roughly 150, 30 and 60 TCR-sequenced participants, respectively. The study at large found these results: CD4 TCRs associated with the vaccine covered the entire spike protein, and the dominant responses were in regions 160-218 and 743-854. In the small 56-69-year group, the increase in depth fell short of significance, most likely because of low power. Because no day 14 peak-response samples were available, the repertoires could be characterized only after the peak T cell response. After two AZD1222 doses, both the breadth and the depth of spike-specific TCRs were significantly higher than at day 0 and than in MenACWY recipients. Most participants were white British and females outnumbered males, and the authors suggested that clonal diversity may have been underestimated. Reportedly, almost half of the unique spike-specific TCRs recognized epitopes lying outside the regions that are mutated in the B.1.351 and B.1.1.7 variants. Conclusions about previously exposed vaccinees are limited, since just five to seven AZD1222 recipients were seropositive for SARS-CoV-2 at baseline.

The sequenced sample was peripheral blood, obtained on day 0 of AZD1222 vaccination. The TCR was taken from an adult in good health. This receptor chain uses TRBV6-5 and TRBJ2-7; the D segment cannot be called with confidence. The CDR3 reads CASRQEQPYEQYF. In nucleotide form, the sequence is TGTGCCAGCAGGCAGGAACAGCCCTACGAGCAGTACTTC.